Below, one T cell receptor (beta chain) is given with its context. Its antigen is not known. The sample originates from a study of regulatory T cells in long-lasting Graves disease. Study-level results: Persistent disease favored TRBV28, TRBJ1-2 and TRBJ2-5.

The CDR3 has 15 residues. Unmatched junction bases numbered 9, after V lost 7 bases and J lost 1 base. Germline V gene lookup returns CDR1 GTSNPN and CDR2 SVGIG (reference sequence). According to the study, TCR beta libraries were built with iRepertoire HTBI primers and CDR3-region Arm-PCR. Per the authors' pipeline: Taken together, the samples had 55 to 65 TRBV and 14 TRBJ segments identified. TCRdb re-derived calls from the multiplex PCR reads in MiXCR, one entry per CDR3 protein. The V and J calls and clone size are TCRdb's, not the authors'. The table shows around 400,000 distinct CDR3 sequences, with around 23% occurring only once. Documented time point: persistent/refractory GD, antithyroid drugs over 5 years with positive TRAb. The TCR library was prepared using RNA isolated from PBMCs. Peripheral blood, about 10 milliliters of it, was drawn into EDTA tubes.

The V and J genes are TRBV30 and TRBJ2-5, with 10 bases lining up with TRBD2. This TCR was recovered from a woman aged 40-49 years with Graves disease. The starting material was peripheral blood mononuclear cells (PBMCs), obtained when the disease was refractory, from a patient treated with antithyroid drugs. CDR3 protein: CAYRRTSGPQETQYF. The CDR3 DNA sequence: TGTGCCTACCGCCGGACTAGCGGCCCCCAAGAGACCCAGTACTTC.